This T cell receptor (beta chain) was observed in a study of cytomegalovirus exposure and HLA in healthy donors. 13 Jbeta primers and 60 Vbeta primers were used for the PCR. Assay used: immunoSEQ multiplex PCR; TCRdb lists only in-frame clones, some missing. The table has around 140,000 clones, approximately 87% seen once. Sequences were obtained from PBMCs. This clonotype was sampled from a woman in her twenties or thirties in good health and CMV-seronegative.

The CDR3 spells CASSRSGQGANGNTIYF. In nucleotides, the CDR3 is TGCGCCAGCAGCCGCTCAGGACAGGGGGCGAATGGAAACACCATATATTTT. The rearrangement links TRBV4-1 to TRBJ1-3; 11 bases are a match to TRBD1. CDR3 length equals 17 residues. The germline gives CDR1 MGHRA, CDR2 YSYEKL. Germline trimming cut 4 bases from V and 3 bases from J; bases unmatched to any gene: 8.